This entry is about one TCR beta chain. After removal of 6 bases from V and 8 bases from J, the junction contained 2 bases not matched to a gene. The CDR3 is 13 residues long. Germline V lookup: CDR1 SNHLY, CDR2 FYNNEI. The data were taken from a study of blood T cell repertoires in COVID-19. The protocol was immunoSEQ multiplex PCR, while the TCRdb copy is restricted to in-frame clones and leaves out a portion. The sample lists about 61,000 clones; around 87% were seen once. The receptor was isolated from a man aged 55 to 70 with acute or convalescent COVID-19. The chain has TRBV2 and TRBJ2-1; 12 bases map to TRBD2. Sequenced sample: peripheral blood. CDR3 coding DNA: TGTGCCAGCAGGACTAGCGGGGGTTATGAGCAGTTCTTC. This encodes CASRTSGGYEQFF.